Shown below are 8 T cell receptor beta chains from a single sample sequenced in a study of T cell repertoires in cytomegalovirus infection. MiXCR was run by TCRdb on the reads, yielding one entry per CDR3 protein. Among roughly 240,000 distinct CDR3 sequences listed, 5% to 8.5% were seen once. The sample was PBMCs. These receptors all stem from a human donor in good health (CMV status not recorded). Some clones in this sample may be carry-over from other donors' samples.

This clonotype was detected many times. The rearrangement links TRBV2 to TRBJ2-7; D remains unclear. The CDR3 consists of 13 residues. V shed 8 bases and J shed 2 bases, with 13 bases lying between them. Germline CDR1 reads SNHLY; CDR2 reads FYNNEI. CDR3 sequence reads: CASFLAMTYEQYF. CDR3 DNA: TGTGCCAGCTTTTTAGCTATGACCTACGAGCAGTACTTC. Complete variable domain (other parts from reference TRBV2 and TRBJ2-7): EPEVTQTPSHQVTQMGQEVILRCVPISNHLYFYWYRQILGQKVEFLVSFYNNEISEKSEIFDDQFSVERPDGSNFTLKIRSTKLEDSAMYFCASFLAMTYEQYFGPGTRLTVT.

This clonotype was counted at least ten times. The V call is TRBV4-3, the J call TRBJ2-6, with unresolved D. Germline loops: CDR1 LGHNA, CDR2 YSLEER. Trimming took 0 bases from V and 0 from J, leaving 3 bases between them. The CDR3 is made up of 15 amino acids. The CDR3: CASSQELSGANVLTF. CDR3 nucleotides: TGCGCCAGCAGCCAAGAACTCTCTGGGGCCAACGTCCTGACTTTC.

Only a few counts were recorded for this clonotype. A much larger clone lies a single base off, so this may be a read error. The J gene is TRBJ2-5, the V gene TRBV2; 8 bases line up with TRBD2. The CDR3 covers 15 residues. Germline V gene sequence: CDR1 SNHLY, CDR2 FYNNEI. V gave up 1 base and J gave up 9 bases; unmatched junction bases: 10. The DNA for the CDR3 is TGTGCCAGCAGTGAAGGGGGACTAGGGGCGGAGCCCCAGTACTTC. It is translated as CASSEGGLGAEPQYF.

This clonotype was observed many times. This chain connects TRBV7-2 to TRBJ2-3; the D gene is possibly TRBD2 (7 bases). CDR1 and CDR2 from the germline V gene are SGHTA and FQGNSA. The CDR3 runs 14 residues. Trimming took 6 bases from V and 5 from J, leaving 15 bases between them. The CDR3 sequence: CASSLGGAVDTQYF. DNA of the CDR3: TGTGCCAGCAGTCTTGGGGGGGCGGTAGATACGCAGTATTTT. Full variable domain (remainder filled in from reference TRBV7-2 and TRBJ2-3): GAGVSQSPSNKVTEKGKDVELRCDPISGHTALYWYRQSLGQGLEFLIYFQGNSAPDKSGLPSDRFSAERTGGSVSTLTIQRTQQEDSAVYLCASSLGGAVDTQYFGPGTRLTVL.

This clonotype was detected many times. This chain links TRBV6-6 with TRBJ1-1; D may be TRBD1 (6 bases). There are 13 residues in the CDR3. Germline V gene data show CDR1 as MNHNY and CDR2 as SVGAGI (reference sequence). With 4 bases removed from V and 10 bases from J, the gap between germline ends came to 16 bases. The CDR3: CASSSRDTGGAFF. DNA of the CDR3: TGTGCCAGCAGTTCCCGGGACACCGGGGGAGCTTTCTTT.

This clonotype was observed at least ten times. CDR3 nucleotides: TGTGCCAGCAGCCACCAGACTAGCGGGGCTGATACGCAGTATTTT. Translation: CASSHQTSGADTQYF. The chain links TRBV7-2 to TRBJ2-3; 11 bases line up with TRBD2. CDR1 and CDR2 from the germline V gene are SGHTA and FQGNSA. J gave up 6 bases and V 5 bases, and 7 bases lay outside the gene matches. This CDR3 region has 15 residues.

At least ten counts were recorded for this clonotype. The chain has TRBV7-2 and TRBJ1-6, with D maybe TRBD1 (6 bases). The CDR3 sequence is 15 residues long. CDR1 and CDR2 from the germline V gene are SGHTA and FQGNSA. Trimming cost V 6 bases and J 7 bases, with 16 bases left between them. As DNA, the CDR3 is TGTGCCAGCAGGGAATGGGGGGGGCCGAATTCACCCCTCCACTTT. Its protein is CASREWGGPNSPLHF.

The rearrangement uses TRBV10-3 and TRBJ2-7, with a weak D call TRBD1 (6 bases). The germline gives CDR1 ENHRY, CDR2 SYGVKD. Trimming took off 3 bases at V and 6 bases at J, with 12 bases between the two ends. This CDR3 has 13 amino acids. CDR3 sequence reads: CAISEHEGVEQYF. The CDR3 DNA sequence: TGTGCCATCAGTGAACACGAGGGGGTCGAGCAGTACTTC.